This record covers a single TCR beta chain. The data stem from a study of OX40 agonist ivuxolimab in advanced cancers. Turning to the study itself: Ivuxolimab, an antibody acting as an agonist of OX40 (CD134), was used to treat patients. At 0.01 to 10 mg/kg, ivuxolimab was administered intravenously to patients every 2 weeks. Cancers in dose escalation were hepatocellular, melanoma, renal cell and head and neck. Three individuals attained partial responses, comprising one hepatocellular carcinoma case and two cutaneous melanoma cases.

With 5 bases clipped from V and 4 bases from J, the junction kept 6 bases outside the gene matches. The CDR3 loop spans 14 amino acids. Germline CDR1 and CDR2: SGHTA and FQGNSA. The protocol was immunoSEQ multiplex PCR, while the TCRdb copy is restricted to in-frame clones and leaves out a portion. The repertoire holds about 92,000 clones, with 90% to 95% as singletons. J is TRBJ1-2 and V is TRBV7-2, with 8 bases matching TRBD1. Specimen: CD4+ or CD8+ T cells sorted from blood, collected in a trial of the OX40 agonist ivuxolimab. This sequence was found in an adult with an advanced solid tumor such as melanoma, head and neck, liver or kidney cancer. CDR3 residues: CASSPRTGGYGYTF. CDR3 sequence (DNA): TGTGCCAGCAGCCCCCGAACAGGGGGCTATGGCTACACCTTC.